This passage covers 10 T cell receptor beta chains from one sample sequenced in a study of T cell responses to AZD1222 COVID-19 vaccine. Assay: immunoSEQ multiplex PCR; the TCRdb copy retains only in-frame clones and omits some. The sample consists of 250,000 to 300,000 clones, about 94% of them appearing once. This specimen consisted of peripheral blood, obtained 28 days after the second AZD1222 dose. These receptors were collected from an adult who received the AZD1222 COVID-19 vaccine.

The rearrangement links TRBV4-1 to TRBJ2-1, with D unresolved. This CDR3 region has 14 residues. Germline CDR1 and CDR2: MGHRA and YSYEKL. Trimming shortened V by 1 base and J by 6 bases, and 10 bases separated the two germline ends. This CDR3 reads CASSQVGGSNEQFF. CDR3 sequence (DNA): TGCGCCAGCAGCCAAGTCGGTGGTTCCAATGAGCAGTTCTTC.

The chain recombines TRBV29-1 with TRBJ2-3, with 10 positions matching TRBD2. From germline, CDR1 is SQVTM and CDR2 ANQGSEA. The CDR3 runs to 12 residues. J gave up 4 bases and V 7 bases, and 2 bases lay outside the gene matches. Here the CDR3 reads CSEREGPDTQYF. The CDR3 nucleotides read TGCAGCGAGCGGGAGGGTCCAGATACGCAGTATTTT.

The chain couples TRBV2 to TRBJ1-5; D remains ambiguous. This CDR3 has 13 residues. Germline CDR1 SNHLY, CDR2 FYNNEI. V lost 8 bases, J lost 3 bases, and 11 bases lay in between. The CDR3 bases are TGTGCCAGCCGGGCAGCGGCCAATCAGCCCCAGCATTTT. Its protein product is CASRAAANQPQHF.

V and J are TRBV19 and TRBJ2-7; no clear D. The germline V gene has CDR1 LNHDA and CDR2 SQIVND (reference sequence). The CDR3 is 14 residues long. V dropped 9 bases and J dropped 1 base, with 16 bases sitting between them. CDR3 amino acids: CASRLLDGSYEQYF. For the CDR3, the DNA is TGTGCCAGCAGGTTGCTAGACGGATCCTACGAGCAGTACTTC. Using reference TRBV19 and TRBJ2-7 for the parts outside the CDR3, the full variable domain is DGGITQSPKYLFRKEGQNVTLSCEQNLNHDAMYWYRQDPGQGLRLIYYSQIVNDFQKGDIAEGYSVSREKKESFPLTVTSAQKNPTAFYLCASRLLDGSYEQYFGPGTRLTVT.

This rearrangement joins TRBV28 to TRBJ1-2; the D gene is possibly TRBD1 (5 bases). The CDR3 runs to 14 residues. Germline assignment: CDR1 MDHEN and CDR2 SYDVKM. V was shortened by 4 bases and J by 6 bases, with 15 bases between the two germline ends. The CDR3 nucleotides are TGTGCCAGCAGTTCTTGGGGGAAACAAGATGGCTACACCTTC. As protein: CASSSWGKQDGYTF.

This clone was seen only a few times. The chain couples TRBV4-3 to TRBJ2-7; 8 positions agree with TRBD2. The V gene end was trimmed by 3 bases and the J gene end by 6 bases; junction bases not matched to a gene: 19. Germline CDR1 is LGHNA and CDR2 is YSLEER. The CDR3 is made up of 18 amino acids. CDR3: CASSQLSVIAGNGGEQYF. The CDR3 DNA sequence: TGCGCCAGCAGCCAGCTGTCGGTCATAGCGGGAAACGGAGGCGAGCAGTACTTC.

This chain uses TRBV6-2 or TRBV6-3 with TRBJ1-5, with TRBD1 matching over 7 bases. The CDR3 runs to 15 residues. Germline V gene lookup returns CDR1 MNHEY and CDR2 SVGEGT. The trim removed 4 bases at V and 5 bases at J, leaving 8 bases unmatched. CDR3 protein: CASSFGTATYQPQHF. CDR3 DNA sequence: TGTGCCAGCAGTTTTGGGACAGCGACTTATCAGCCCCAGCATTTT.

The chain recombines TRBV21-1 with TRBJ1-2; the table's TRBD1 call for D was not verified on the DNA. TRBV21-1 is annotated as a pseudogene. This CDR3 has 18 residues. The CDR3 reads CASTWKRGARQVNYGYTF. CDR3 DNA sequence: TGTGCCAGCACCTGGAAGAGGGGCGCGAGACAGGTGAACTATGGCTACACCTTC.

The chain has TRBV2 and TRBJ2-1, with no clear D. Per germline, CDR1 SNHLY and CDR2 FYNNEI. V was trimmed by 7 bases and J by 8 bases, leaving 12 bases between them. The CDR3 runs to 12 residues. Here the CDR3 reads CASTQTGDEQFF. For the CDR3, the DNA is TGTGCCAGCACTCAAACTGGGGATGAGCAGTTCTTC.

This clone has a single count. V usage is TRBV14 and J usage is TRBJ2-7, with D hard to call. V lost 0 bases to trimming and J lost 6 bases, with 6 bases between them. This CDR3 has 12 amino acids. Germline loops: CDR1 SGHDN, CDR2 FVKESK. CDR3 protein: CASSQEPLEQYF. The CDR3 coding sequence is TGTGCCAGCAGCCAAGAGCCCCTCGAGCAGTACTTC.